A single sample is the source of the 9 T cell receptor beta chains below, sequenced in a study of Graves' ophthalmopathy and Graves' hyperthyroidism (dated by TCRdb to the late 2010s). TCRdb records Illumina HiSeq 2000 as the sequencer. For repertoire sequencing, the TCR beta CDR3 regions were amplified from RNA transcripts. HTBI primers and the Qiagen OneStep RT-PCR kit were used in a first-round RT-PCR, which was followed by a second-round multiplex PCR, size selection and purification. The raw public reads went through TCRdb reprocessing: fastp at Q25, MiXCR clone calling, in-frame beta chains kept. Every entry covers one CDR3 protein and lists the most common genes and DNA from its rows. Present in this sample are 200,000 to 250,000 distinct CDR3 sequences, around 42% of which were seen just once. The leading ten clones occupy roughly 50% of the sample. The sequenced material came from peripheral blood. Receptor source: an adult man with Graves' ophthalmopathy.

The rearrangement links TRBV6-5 to TRBJ1-2, with D unclear. The CDR3 is 14 residues long. Germline lookup yields CDR1 MNHEY and CDR2 SVGAGI. Between the trimmed V and J ends, which lost 0 bases and 0 bases, there was a span of 5 bases. The CDR3 region has the DNA TGTGCCAGCAGTTACTCGAGGGCTAACTATGGCTACACCTTC. It codes for CASSYSRANYGYTF.

In this sample, this clonotype turned up a few times. The chain carries TRBV13 and TRBJ1-2, with 7 bases that match TRBD1. There are 15 residues in the CDR3. V lost 0 bases to trimming and J lost 4 bases; unmatched junction nucleotides: 5. Germline V gene lookup returns CDR1 PRHDT and CDR2 FYEKMQ (reference sequence). The CDR3 sequence: CASSLGDRDRYGYTF. CDR3 DNA sequence: TGTGCCAGCAGCTTAGGCGACAGGGATCGCTATGGCTACACCTTC.

This clonotype appeared a few times. The rearrangement uses TRBV7-2 and TRBJ2-7; tentatively, D is TRBD1 or TRBD2 (6 bases each). V was shortened by 5 bases and J by 0 bases, with 14 bases between the two germline ends. From germline, CDR1 is SGHTA and CDR2 FQGNSA. The CDR3 length is 15 residues. As DNA, the CDR3 is TGTGCCAGCAGCCGGGAAGGGGGGTCCTCCTACGAGCAGTACTTC. Translating it yields CASSREGGSSYEQYF.

The chain has TRBV11-1 and TRBJ2-2; 7 bases match TRBD1. Germline-derived CDR1 and CDR2 are SGHAT and FQDESV (reference sequence). CDR3 length: 15 amino acids. With 6 bases clipped from V and 3 bases from J, the junction kept 7 bases outside the gene matches. Here the CDR3 DNA reads TGTGCCAGCAGTTTGCACGGACAGGACACCGGGGAGCTGTTTTTT. Amino acid sequence: CASSLHGQDTGELFF. Full variable domain (rest looked up from reference TRBV11-1 and TRBJ2-2): EAEVAQSPRYKITEKSQAVAFWCDPISGHATLYWYRQILGQGPELLVQFQDESVVDDSQLPKDRFSAERLKGVDSTLKIQPAELGDSAMYLCASSLHGQDTGELFFGEGSRLTVL.

This clonotype has only one observation. This rearrangement joins TRBV5-1 to TRBJ2-2; TRBD2 agrees at 8 bases. CDR1 is SGHRS, CDR2 YFSETQ, per germline. V shed 1 base, J shed 7 bases, and the junction held 18 bases outside the gene matches. There are 19 residues in the CDR3. The CDR3 loop reads CASSLLGTSLIIWVGELFF. The CDR3 region has the DNA TGCGCCAGCAGCTTGTTAGGGACTAGTCTGATCATTTGGGTCGGGGAGCTGTTTTTT.

This clonotype was seen many times. The rearrangement links TRBV10-3 to TRBJ2-7; D might be TRBD1 (6 bases). This CDR3 spans 12 amino acids. The V and J ends lost 6 bases and 3 bases respectively, with 9 bases between them. Germline-derived CDR1 and CDR2 are ENHRY and SYGVKD. The CDR3 here is CAIRGRGYEQYF. The CDR3 DNA sequence: TGTGCCATCAGGGGCAGGGGCTACGAGCAGTACTTC.

The chain carries TRBV18 and TRBJ1-5; TRBD1 might be the D (6 bases). The CDR3 length is 15 residues. V was pared by 3 bases and J by 2 bases, with 11 bases between. Germline CDR1 KGHSH, CDR2 LQKENI. The CDR3 here is CASSPGRGGNQPQHF. In DNA, the CDR3 is TGTGCCAGCTCACCGGGCAGGGGAGGCAATCAGCCCCAGCATTTT.

V is TRBV7-3 and J is TRBJ2-7; 8 bases are shared with TRBD1. CDR3 length: 15 amino acids. Germline V gives CDR1 SGHTA, CDR2 FQGTGA. Trimming at V came to 5 bases and at J to 2 bases, leaving 8 bases not matched to a gene. The CDR3 spells CASSIGQGLAYEQYF. CDR3 bases: TGTGCCAGCAGCATCGGACAGGGTCTTGCCTACGAGCAGTACTTC.

This clonotype was seen once. The V and J genes are TRBV4-1 and TRBJ1-2; D call uncertain. Germline CDR1 and CDR2: MGHRA and YSYEKL. V was pared by 0 bases and J by 7 bases, with 15 bases between. CDR3 length equals 15 residues. In DNA form, the CDR3 reads TGCGCCAGCAGCCAAGATCGGGGATCCTACTCTGGCTACACCTTC. The encoded protein is CASSQDRGSYSGYTF.